This T cell receptor (beta chain) originates from a study of blood T cell repertoires in COVID-19. Study background: Samples representing acute and convalescent COVID-19 were sourced from the United States, Italy and Spain.

Source study methods: Estimation of nucleated cell counts was performed using reference gene primer amplification. The protocol was immunoSEQ multiplex PCR, while the TCRdb copy is restricted to in-frame clones and leaves out a portion. V, J and clone size reflect that table, while D and trimming were determined from the DNA. The data show roughly 30,000 clones, 89% seen once. CDR1 and CDR2 (germline): SGHRS, YFSETQ. After removal of 0 bases from V and 10 bases from J, the junction contained 7 bases not matched to a gene. This CDR3 has 16 amino acids. Input material: peripheral blood. V is TRBV5-1 and J is TRBJ1-6, with 10 bases fitting TRBD1. The sequence was collected from a human donor in a cohort sampled during active COVID-19. CDR3 region: CASSLEGQGSESPLHF. DNA for the CDR3: TGCGCCAGCAGCTTGGAGGGACAGGGGAGTGAATCACCCCTCCACTTT.